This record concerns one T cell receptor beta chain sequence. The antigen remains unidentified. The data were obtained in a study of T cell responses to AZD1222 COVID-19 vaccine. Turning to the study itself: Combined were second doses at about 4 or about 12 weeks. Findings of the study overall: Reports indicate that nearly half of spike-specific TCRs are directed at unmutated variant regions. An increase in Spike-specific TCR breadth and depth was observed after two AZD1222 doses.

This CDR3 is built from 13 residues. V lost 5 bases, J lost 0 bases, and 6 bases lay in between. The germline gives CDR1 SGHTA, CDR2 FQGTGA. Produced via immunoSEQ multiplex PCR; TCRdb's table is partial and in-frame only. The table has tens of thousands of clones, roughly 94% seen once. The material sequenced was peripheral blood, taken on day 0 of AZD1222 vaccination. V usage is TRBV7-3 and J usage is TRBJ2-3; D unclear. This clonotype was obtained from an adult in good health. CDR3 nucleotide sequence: TGTGCCAGCAGCCCAGACAGCACAGATACGCAGTATTTT. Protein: CASSPDSTDTQYF.